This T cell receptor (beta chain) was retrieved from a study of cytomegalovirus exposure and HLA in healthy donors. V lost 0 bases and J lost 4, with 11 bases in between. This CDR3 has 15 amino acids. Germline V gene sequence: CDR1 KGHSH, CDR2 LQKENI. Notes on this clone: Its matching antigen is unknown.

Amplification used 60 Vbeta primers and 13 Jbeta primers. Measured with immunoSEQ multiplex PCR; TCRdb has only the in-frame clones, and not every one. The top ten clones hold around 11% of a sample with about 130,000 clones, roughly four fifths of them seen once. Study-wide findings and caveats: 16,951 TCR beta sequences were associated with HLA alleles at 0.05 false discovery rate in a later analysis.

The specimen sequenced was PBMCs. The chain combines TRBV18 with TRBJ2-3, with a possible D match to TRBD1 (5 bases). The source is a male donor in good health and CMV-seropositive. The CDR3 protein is CASSPPGPWADTQYF. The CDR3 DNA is TGTGCCAGCTCACCACCGGGGCCCTGGGCAGATACGCAGTATTTT.